Presented here are 14 T cell receptor beta chains from one specimen sequenced in a study of blood T cell repertoires in COVID-19. Sequencing used immunoSEQ multiplex PCR; TCRdb keeps in-frame clones, though not all of them. Among under 200,000 clones, 85% to 90% were seen once, and the ten largest hold about 1.7%. Sequencing was performed on peripheral blood. Receptor source: a man aged 18 to 35 with active or convalescent COVID-19.

The rearrangement links TRBV27 to TRBJ1-6; the match to TRBD1 covers 9 bases. Germline CDR1 is MNHEY and CDR2 is SMNVEV (reference sequence). V dropped 6 bases and J dropped 6; count of bases not matched to a gene: 9. This CDR3 region has 16 residues. The CDR3 here is CASRSTGGISNSPLHF. The CDR3 DNA sequence: TGTGCCAGCAGATCCACAGGGGGCATCAGTAATTCACCCCTCCACTTT.

The chain joins TRBV7-2 to TRBJ1-1; 9 nucleotides match TRBD1. The V segment lost 5 bases and the J segment 4 bases; nucleotides outside the gene matches: 5. CDR1 is SGHTA and CDR2 is FQGNSA in the germline V gene. The CDR3 contains 14 residues. The CDR3 DNA is TGTGCCAGCAGCACGGACAGGGGTTCCACTGAAGCTTTCTTT. Translating gives CASSTDRGSTEAFF.

The chain combines TRBV10-3 with TRBJ1-4; maybe TRBD1 (5 bases). V was clipped by 2 bases and J by 2 bases, with 15 bases between them. Germline lookup yields CDR1 ENHRY and CDR2 SYGVKD. This CDR3 contains 17 residues. As DNA, the CDR3 is TGTGCCATCAGTGAGGTGGGTCAAGGGGCGACTAATGAAAAACTGTTTTTT. Its protein product is CAISEVGQGATNEKLFF.

V gene TRBV30 combines with J gene TRBJ2-7, with 10 bases that match TRBD2. This CDR3 comprises 12 residues. After removal of 8 bases from V and 7 bases from J, the junction contained 8 bases not matched to a gene. In germline, CDR1 is GTSNPN, CDR2 SVGIG (reference sequence). CDR3 DNA: TGTGCCGGGGGACTAGCGAGTAGGGAGCAGTACTTC. As protein: CAGGLASREQYF.

The chain joins TRBV4-2 to TRBJ1-4; 10 nucleotides align to TRBD1. The ends lost 6 bases at V and 7 bases at J; junction bases unmatched: 2. There are 13 residues in the CDR3. The germline V gene encodes CDR1 LGHNA and CDR2 YNFKEQ. Here the CDR3 reads CASRDRGLEKLFF. The CDR3, as DNA: TGTGCCAGCAGAGACAGGGGGCTTGAAAAACTGTTTTTT.

The chain has TRBV9 and TRBJ1-3; maybe TRBD1 (6 bases). Trimming cost V 2 bases and J 4 bases, with 13 bases left between them. Germline V gene data show CDR1 as SGDLS and CDR2 as YYNGEE. The CDR3 has 15 residues. Here the CDR3 reads CASSVTGSAGNTIYF. In DNA, the CDR3 is TGTGCCAGCAGCGTTACAGGGTCAGCGGGAAACACCATATATTTT.

The chain joins TRBV15 to TRBJ1-2, with D uncertain. CDR1 is LNHNV and CDR2 is YYDKDF in the germline V gene (reference sequence). Trimming removed 0 bases at V and 0 bases at J, with 8 bases between. The length of the CDR3 is 15 residues. Here the CDR3 reads CATSRDSGSNYGYTF. The CDR3 DNA follows: TGTGCCACCAGCAGAGATTCGGGGTCTAACTATGGCTACACCTTC.

The rearrangement joins TRBV9 to TRBJ2-6; possible D gene TRBD1, 7 bases. The CDR3 runs 17 residues. Trimming removed 2 bases from V and 2 bases from J, with 14 bases in between. Germline CDR1 and CDR2: SGDLS and YYNGEE. CDR3 residues: CASSVDREEAGANVLTF. CDR3 DNA: TGTGCCAGCAGCGTTGACAGGGAGGAGGCTGGGGCCAACGTCCTGACTTTC.

The chain joins TRBV6-5 to TRBJ1-3, with D tentatively TRBD1 (6 bases). Deletions cut 5 bases from V and 0 bases from J, with 8 bases between. The germline CDR1 and CDR2 sequences are MNHEY and SVGAGI. The CDR3 is made up of 14 amino acids. The DNA of the CDR3 is TGTGCCAGCAGTAGAGGGGGCTCTGGAAACACCATATATTTT. Amino acid sequence: CASSRGGSGNTIYF.

The rearrangement joins TRBV19 to TRBJ2-7; D is unresolved. Trimming removed 2 bases at V and 6 bases at J, with 8 bases between. The germline CDR1 and CDR2 sequences are LNHDA and SQIVND (reference sequence). The CDR3 is made up of 12 amino acids. DNA for the CDR3: TGTGCCAGTAGTATACTGGCAGGCGAGCAGTACTTC. Its translation: CASSILAGEQYF.

The chain carries TRBV7-2 and TRBJ2-7; a weak D match, TRBD2 (6 bases). CDR1 and CDR2 (germline): SGHTA, FQGNSA. Deletions cut 4 bases from V and 3 bases from J, with 10 bases between. The CDR3 is 13 residues long. For the CDR3, the DNA is TGTGCCAGCAGCTCCGGGACTGTCTACGAGCAGTACTTC. This gives the protein CASSSGTVYEQYF.

This chain links TRBV5-1 with TRBJ2-5, with D tentatively TRBD1 (6 bases). Germline V gives CDR1 SGHRS, CDR2 YFSETQ. V lost 2 bases and J lost 4, with 12 bases in between. The CDR3 is 14 residues long. CDR3 nucleotide sequence: TGCGCCAGCAGCTTACTGCAGGGGTCAGAGACCCAGTACTTC. Protein: CASSLLQGSETQYF.

This rearrangement joins TRBV10-2 to TRBJ2-2; D perhaps matches TRBD2 (5 bases). CDR3 length: 13 amino acids. Trimming removed 7 bases at V and 1 base at J, with 7 bases between. In germline, CDR1 is WSHSY, CDR2 SAAADI. The CDR3 loop is CASTRVNTGELFF. CDR3 nucleotide sequence: TGCGCCAGCACGAGGGTGAACACCGGGGAGCTGTTTTTT.

Regarding this clone: A read error may produce the germline difference seen at one junction end. The V and J genes are TRBV19 and TRBJ2-7; a weak D match, TRBD1 (6 bases). Per the germline V gene, CDR1 is LNHDA and CDR2 is SQIVND (reference sequence). This CDR3 has 14 residues. Here the CDR3 reads CASSRTELSYEQYF. CDR3 bases: TGTGCCAGCAGTAGGACAGAGTTATCCTACGAGCAGTACTTC.